What follows describes a single TCR beta chain. Its antigen is as yet unknown. These data belong to a study of T cell repertoires in cytomegalovirus infection. TCRdb recomputed calls from the reads with MiXCR, one row per CDR3 protein. The repertoire holds more than 65,000 distinct CDR3 sequences, about 45% seen once, with approximately 93% in the top ten. This CDR3 region has 15 residues. Unmatched junction bases numbered 3, after V lost 1 base and J lost 2 bases. This chain joins TRBV12-3 or TRBV12-4 and TRBJ2-3, with 7 bases that match TRBD1. The source of this sequence is a human donor in good health (CMV status not recorded). Some clones in this sample may be carry-over from other donors' samples. The material was CD8+ T cells from cultured PBMCs, obtained from culture after CMV antigen stimulation. CDR3 sequence (DNA): TGTGCCAGCAGTTTAGACAGGGGCCCCACAGATACGCAGTATTTT. Translated: CASSLDRGPTDTQYF.